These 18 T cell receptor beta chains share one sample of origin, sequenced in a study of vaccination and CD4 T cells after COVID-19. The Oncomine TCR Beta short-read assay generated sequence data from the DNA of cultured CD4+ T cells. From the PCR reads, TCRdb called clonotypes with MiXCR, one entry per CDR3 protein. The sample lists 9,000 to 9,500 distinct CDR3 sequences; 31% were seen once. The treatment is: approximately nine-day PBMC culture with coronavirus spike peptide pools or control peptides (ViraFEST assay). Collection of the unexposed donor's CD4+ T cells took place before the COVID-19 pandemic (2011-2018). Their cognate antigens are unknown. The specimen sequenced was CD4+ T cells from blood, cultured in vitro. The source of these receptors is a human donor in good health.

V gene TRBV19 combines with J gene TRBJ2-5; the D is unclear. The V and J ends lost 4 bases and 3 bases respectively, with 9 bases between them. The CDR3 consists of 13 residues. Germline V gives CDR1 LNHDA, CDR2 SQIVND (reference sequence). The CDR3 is CASSKLFEETQYF. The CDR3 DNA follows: TGTGCCAGTAGTAAACTATTTGAAGAGACCCAGTACTTC.

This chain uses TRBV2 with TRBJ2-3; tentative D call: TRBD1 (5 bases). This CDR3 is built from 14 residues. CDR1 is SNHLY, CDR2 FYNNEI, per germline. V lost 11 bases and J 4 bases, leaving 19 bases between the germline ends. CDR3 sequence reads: CALVWDLGADTQYF. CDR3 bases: TGTGCCCTGGTGTGGGATCTAGGGGCAGATACGCAGTATTTT. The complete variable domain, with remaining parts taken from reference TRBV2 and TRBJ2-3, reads EPEVTQTPSHQVTQMGQEVILRCVPISNHLYFYWYRQILGQKVEFLVSFYNNEISEKSEIFDDQFSVERPDGSNFTLKIRSTKLEDSAMYFCALVWDLGADTQYFGPGTRLTVL.

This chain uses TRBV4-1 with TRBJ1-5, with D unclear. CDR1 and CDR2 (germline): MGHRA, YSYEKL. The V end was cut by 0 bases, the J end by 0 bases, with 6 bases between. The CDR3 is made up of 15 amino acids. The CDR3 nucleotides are TGCGCCAGCAGCCAAGAGGGGAATAGCAATCAGCCCCAGCATTTT. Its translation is CASSQEGNSNQPQHF.

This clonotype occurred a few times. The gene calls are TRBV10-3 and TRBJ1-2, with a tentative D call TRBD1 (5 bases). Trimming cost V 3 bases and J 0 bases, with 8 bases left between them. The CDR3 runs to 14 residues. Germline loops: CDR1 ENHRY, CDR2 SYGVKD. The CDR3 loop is CAISEQATNYGYTF. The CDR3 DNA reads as TGTGCCATCAGTGAACAGGCTACTAACTATGGCTACACCTTC.

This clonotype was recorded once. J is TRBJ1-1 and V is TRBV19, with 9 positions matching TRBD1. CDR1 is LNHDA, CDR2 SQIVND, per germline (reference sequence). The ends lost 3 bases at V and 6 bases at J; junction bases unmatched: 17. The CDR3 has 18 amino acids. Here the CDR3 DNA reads TGTGCCAGTAGTATCGGACTAGGGGACAGGGAGAGAGGAGCTGAAGCTTTCTTT. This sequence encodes CASSIGLGDRERGAEAFF.

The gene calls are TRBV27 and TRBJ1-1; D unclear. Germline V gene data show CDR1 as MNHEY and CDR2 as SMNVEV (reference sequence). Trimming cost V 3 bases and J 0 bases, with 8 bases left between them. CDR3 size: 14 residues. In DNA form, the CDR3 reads TGTGCCAGCAGTTTCTCGCCAATGAACACTGAAGCTTTCTTT. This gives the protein CASSFSPMNTEAFF.

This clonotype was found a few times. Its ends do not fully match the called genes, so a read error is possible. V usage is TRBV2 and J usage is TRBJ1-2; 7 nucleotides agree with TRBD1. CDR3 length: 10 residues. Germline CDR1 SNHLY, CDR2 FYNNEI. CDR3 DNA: TGTGCCAGCAGCTGGGACAGCTGGTCCTTC. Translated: CASSWDSWSF.

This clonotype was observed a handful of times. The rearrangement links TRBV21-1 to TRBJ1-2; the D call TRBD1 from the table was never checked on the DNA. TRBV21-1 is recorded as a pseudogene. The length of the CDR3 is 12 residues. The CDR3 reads CASRGTVGGYTF. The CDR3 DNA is TGTGCCAGCCGAGGGACAGTGGGGGGCTACACCTTC.

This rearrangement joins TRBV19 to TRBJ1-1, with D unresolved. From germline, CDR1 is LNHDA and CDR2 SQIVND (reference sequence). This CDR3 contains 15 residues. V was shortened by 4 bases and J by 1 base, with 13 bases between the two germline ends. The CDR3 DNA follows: TGTGCCAGTAGTACCGGAAATATTAGGAACACTGAAGCTTTCTTT. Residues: CASSTGNIRNTEAFF. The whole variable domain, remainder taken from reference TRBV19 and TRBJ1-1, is DGGITQSPKYLFRKEGQNVTLSCEQNLNHDAMYWYRQDPGQGLRLIYYSQIVNDFQKGDIAEGYSVSREKKESFPLTVTSAQKNPTAFYLCASSTGNIRNTEAFFGQGTRLTVV.

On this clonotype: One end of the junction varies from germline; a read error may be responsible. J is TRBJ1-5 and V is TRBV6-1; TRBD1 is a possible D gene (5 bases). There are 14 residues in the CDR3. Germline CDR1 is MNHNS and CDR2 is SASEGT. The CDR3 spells CANSVGTGNQPQHF. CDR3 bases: TGTGCCAACAGTGTGGGGACCGGCAATCAGCCCCAGCATTTT.

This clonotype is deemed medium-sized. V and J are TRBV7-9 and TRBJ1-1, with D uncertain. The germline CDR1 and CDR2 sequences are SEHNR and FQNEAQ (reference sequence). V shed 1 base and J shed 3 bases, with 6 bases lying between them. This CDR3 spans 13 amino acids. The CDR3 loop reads CASSLDRDTEAFF. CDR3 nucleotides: TGTGCCAGCAGCTTAGATCGAGACACTGAAGCTTTCTTT. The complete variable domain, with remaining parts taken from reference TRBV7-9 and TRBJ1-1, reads DTGVSQNPRHKITKRGQNVTFRCDPISEHNRLYWYRQTLGQGPEFLTYFQNEAQLEKSRLLSDRFSAERPKGSFSTLEIQRTEQGDSAMYLCASSLDRDTEAFFGQGTRLTVV.

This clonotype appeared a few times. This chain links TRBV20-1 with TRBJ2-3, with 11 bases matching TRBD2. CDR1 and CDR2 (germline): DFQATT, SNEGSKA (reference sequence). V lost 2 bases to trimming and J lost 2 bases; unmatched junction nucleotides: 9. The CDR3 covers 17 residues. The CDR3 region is CSARPPSGGRATDTQYF. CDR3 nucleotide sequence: TGCAGTGCTAGACCTCCTAGCGGGGGGCGTGCCACAGATACGCAGTATTTT.

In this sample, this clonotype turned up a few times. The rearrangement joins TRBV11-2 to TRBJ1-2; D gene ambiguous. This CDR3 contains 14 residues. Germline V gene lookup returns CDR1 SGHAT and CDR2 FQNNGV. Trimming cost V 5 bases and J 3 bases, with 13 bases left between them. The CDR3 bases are TGTGCCAGCAGCGGTGGTGATAGTCACTATGGCTACACCTTC. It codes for CASSGGDSHYGYTF.

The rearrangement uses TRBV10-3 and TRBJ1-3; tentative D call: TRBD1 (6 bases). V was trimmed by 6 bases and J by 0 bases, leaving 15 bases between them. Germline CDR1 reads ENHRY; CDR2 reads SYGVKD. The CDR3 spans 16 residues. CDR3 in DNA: TGTGCCATCAGGGGTGACAGGTCCACCTCTGGAAACACCATATATTTT. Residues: CAIRGDRSTSGNTIYF.

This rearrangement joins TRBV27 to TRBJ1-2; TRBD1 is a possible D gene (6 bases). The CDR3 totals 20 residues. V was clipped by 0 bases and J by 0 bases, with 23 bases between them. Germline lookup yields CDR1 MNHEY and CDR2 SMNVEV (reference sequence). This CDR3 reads CASSLSRISPLDRANYGYTF. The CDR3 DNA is TGTGCCAGCAGTTTATCCCGCATATCACCGCTGGACAGAGCTAACTATGGCTACACCTTC.

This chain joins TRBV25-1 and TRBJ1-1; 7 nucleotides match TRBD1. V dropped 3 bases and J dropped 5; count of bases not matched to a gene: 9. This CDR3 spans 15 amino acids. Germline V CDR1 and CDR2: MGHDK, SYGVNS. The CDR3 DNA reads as TGTGCCAGCAGTGACCAGGGGGGAGAGAAAACTGAAGCTTTCTTT. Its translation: CASSDQGGEKTEAFF.

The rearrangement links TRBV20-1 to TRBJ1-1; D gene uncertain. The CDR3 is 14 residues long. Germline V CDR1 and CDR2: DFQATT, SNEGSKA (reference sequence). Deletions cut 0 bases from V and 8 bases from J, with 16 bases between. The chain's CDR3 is CSARDPEGPGEAFF. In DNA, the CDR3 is TGCAGTGCTAGAGATCCTGAAGGCCCCGGGGAAGCTTTCTTT.

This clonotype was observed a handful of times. This chain's CDR3 is CAISEQAQDTEAFF. The CDR3 coding sequence is TGTGCCATCAGTGAACAGGCCCAGGACACTGAAGCTTTCTTT. The V call is TRBV10-3, the J call TRBJ1-1; perhaps TRBD1 as D (5 bases). CDR3 length: 14 residues. CDR1 and CDR2 (germline): ENHRY, SYGVKD. V gave up 3 bases and J gave up 3 bases, with 11 bases separating them.